Sequencing of this TCR beta chain was carried out in a study of blood T cell repertoires in COVID-19. Background on the study: Italy, Spain and the United States were the sources of the convalescent and acute COVID-19 samples. PBMCs, B-cell-depleted T cells, or T cells provided the cDNA or gDNA that made up the material.

V was shortened by 0 bases and J by 0 bases, with 11 bases between the two germline ends. CDR1 is MGHRA and CDR2 is YSYEKL in the germline V gene. CDR3 size: 16 residues. Authors' data handling: Using reference gene primer amplification, nucleated cell counts were estimated. TCRdb keeps only in-frame clones here, not all; method: immunoSEQ multiplex PCR. The DNA was the basis for D and trimming; V, J and clone size are from that table. Here the sample spans 23,000 or so clones, 83% being singletons. This clonotype originated in a human donor in a cohort sampled during active COVID-19. The chain links TRBV4-1 to TRBJ1-2; D gene ambiguous. Sequenced material: peripheral blood. The CDR3 is CASSQDTATPNYGYTF. Written as DNA, the CDR3 is TGCGCCAGCAGCCAAGATACCGCTACTCCTAACTATGGCTACACCTTC.